Each of the 3 T cell receptor beta chains below was sequenced from the same sample in a study of neoadjuvant anti-PD-1 for oral cavity cancer. Clones were sequenced by immunoSEQ multiplex PCR, and TCRdb holds only the in-frame ones, with some missing. This table holds approximately 83,000 clones, approximately 80% found once. The sequencing here drew on PBMCs, taken before nivolumab (anti-PD-1) treatment. These TCRs come from a person aged 35-79 years with oral cavity squamous cell carcinoma.

The chain links TRBV10-2 to TRBJ2-7; D gene uncertain. Germline V gene data show CDR1 as WSHSY and CDR2 as SAAADI. The ends were cut back, 8 bases at V and 0 bases at J, with 8 bases in the middle. There are 12 residues in the CDR3. CDR3 DNA sequence: TGCGCCAGCTCTGACAACTCCTACGAGCAGTACTTC. Protein sequence: CASSDNSYEQYF.

The chain is built from TRBV19 and TRBJ1-2, with TRBD1 as a possible D gene (5 bases). Deletions cut 6 bases from V and 6 bases from J, with 20 bases between. The germline gives CDR1 LNHDA, CDR2 SQIVND (reference sequence). The CDR3 runs to 15 residues. CDR3 sequence (DNA): TGTGCCAGTAGAAAAGACAGCCTATATCAGGATGGCTACACCTTC. This sequence encodes CASRKDSLYQDGYTF.

V is TRBV4-1 and J is TRBJ2-7; the D gene is possibly TRBD1 (7 bases). The germline V gene has CDR1 MGHRA and CDR2 YSYEKL. There are 15 residues in the CDR3. Trimming shortened V by 2 bases and J by 7 bases, and 18 bases separated the two germline ends. The CDR3 loop is CASSQLGTAGREQYF. The CDR3 DNA reads TGCGCCAGCAGCCAACTCGGGACAGCGGGTCGAGAGCAGTACTTC.